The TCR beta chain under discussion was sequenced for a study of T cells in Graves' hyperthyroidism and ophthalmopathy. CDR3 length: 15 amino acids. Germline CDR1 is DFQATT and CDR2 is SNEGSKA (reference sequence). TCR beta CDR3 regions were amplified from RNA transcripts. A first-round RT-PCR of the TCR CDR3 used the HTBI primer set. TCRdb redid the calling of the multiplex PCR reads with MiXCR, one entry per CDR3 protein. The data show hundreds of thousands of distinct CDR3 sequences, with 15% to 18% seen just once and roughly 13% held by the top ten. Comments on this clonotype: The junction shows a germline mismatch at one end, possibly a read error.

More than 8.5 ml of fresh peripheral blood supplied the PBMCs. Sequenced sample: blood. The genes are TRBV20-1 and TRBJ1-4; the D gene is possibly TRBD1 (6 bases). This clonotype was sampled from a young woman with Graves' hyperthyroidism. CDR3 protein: CSARVGRGFREKLLF. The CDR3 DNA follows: TGCAGTGCTAGAGTCGGCAGGGGATTCCGGGAAAAACTGCTTTTT.